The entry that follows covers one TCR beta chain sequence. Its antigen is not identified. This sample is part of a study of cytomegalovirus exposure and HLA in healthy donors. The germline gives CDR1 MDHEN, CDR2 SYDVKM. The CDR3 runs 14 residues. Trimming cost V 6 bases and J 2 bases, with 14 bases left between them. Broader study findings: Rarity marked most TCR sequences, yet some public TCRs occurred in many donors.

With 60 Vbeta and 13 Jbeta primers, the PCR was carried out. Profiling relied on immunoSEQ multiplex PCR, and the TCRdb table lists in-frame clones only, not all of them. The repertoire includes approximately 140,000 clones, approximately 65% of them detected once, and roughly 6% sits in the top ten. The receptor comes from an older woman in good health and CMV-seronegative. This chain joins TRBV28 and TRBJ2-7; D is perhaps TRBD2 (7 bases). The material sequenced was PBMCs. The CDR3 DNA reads TGTGCCAGCAGGCCTTGGGAGGGGGCCTACGAGCAGTACTTC. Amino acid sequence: CASRPWEGAYEQYF.